This TCR beta chain was captured in a study of Graves' ophthalmopathy and Graves' hyperthyroidism. At the level of the study: Samples of peripheral blood were obtained at initial diagnosis, prior to treatment of any kind.

This clonotype was detected ten times or more. Its target is unknown. The V gene's germline CDR1 is SNHLY and CDR2 FYNNEI. The V end lost 1 base, the J end lost 4 bases, and 10 bases lay between the germline ends. The CDR3 covers 14 residues. Additional autoimmune diseases, uncontrolled infections, pregnancy or lactation disqualified patients. It was on clinical symptoms, serum thyroxine, TRAb, thyroid ultrasound and orbital computed tomography that diagnosis relied. Study-wide results and limits: Most expanded clonotypes in thyroid above 0.001 frequency also showed up in blood.

The authors amplified TCR beta CDR3 regions from RNA transcripts. Scientists carried out first-round RT-PCR using HTBI primers and then a second-round multiplex PCR. A single record per CDR3 protein comes from TCRdb applying MiXCR to the multiplex PCR reads. The top ten clones hold approximately 2.4% of a sample with about 370,000 distinct CDR3 sequences, about a sixth of them seen once. The rearrangement links TRBV2 to TRBJ1-1, with D unresolved. The sequenced material came from peripheral blood. The source is an adult woman with stable Graves' hyperthyroidism. The CDR3 coding sequence is TGTGCCAGCAGTGAAGGGGTTGAGAGCACTGAAGCTTTCTTT. As protein: CASSEGVESTEAFF. Looking up the rest from reference TRBV2 and TRBJ1-1 gives the full variable domain: EPEVTQTPSHQVTQMGQEVILRCVPISNHLYFYWYRQILGQKVEFLVSFYNNEISEKSEIFDDQFSVERPDGSNFTLKIRSTKLEDSAMYFCASSEGVESTEAFFGQGTRLTVV.